Reported below is one T cell receptor (beta chain). Assay: immunoSEQ multiplex PCR; the TCRdb copy retains only in-frame clones and omits some. The sample lists roughly 1,100,000 clones; about 74% were seen once. Losses at the gene ends were 6 bases for V and 3 bases for J; bases not matched to a gene: 16. Germline CDR1 SNHLY, CDR2 FYNNEI. This CDR3 comprises 18 residues. This specimen comes from a study of shared clonotypes between healthy human individuals. The receptor comes from a man aged 18 to 30 in good health. J is TRBJ1-1 and V is TRBV2, with 10 bases lining up with TRBD1. The sample taken for sequencing was memory CD4+ T cells sorted from blood. Noted subset: CD45RA-negative fraction. The CDR3 DNA follows: TGTGCCAGCAGATCCCGGGACAGGGGCCGCATGTGGGACACTGAAGCTTTCTTT. Translated, it gives CASRSRDRGRMWDTEAFF.